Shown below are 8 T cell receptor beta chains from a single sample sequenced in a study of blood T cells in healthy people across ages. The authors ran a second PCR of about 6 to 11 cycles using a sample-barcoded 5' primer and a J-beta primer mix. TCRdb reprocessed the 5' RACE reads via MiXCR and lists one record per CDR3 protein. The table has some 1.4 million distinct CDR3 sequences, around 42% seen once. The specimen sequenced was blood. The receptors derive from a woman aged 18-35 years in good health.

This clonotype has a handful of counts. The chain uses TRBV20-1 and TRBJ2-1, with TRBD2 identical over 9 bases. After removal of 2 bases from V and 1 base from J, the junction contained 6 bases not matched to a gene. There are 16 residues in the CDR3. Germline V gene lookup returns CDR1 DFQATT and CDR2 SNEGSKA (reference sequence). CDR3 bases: TGCAGTGCTAGATCCCAGCGGGGGGTGTCCTACAATGAGCAGTTCTTC. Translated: CSARSQRGVSYNEQFF.

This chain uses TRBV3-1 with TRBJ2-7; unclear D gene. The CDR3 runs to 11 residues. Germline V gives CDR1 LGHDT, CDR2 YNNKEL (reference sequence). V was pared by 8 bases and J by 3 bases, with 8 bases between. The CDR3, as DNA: TGTGCCAGCCCGGGTTACTACGAGCAGTACTTC. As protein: CASPGYYEQYF.

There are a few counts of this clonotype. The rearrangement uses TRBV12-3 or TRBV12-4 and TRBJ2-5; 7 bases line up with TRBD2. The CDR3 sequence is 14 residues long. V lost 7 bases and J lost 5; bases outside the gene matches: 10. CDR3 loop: CASKLSGVRETQYF. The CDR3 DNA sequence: TGTGCCAGCAAACTAAGCGGGGTTCGGGAGACCCAGTACTTC.

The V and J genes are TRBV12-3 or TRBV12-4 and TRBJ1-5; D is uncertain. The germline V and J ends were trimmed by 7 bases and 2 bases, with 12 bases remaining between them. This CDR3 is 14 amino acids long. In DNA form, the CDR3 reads TGTGCCAGCAATGGCGGAGACCGCAATCAGCCCCAGCATTTT. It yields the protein CASNGGDRNQPQHF.

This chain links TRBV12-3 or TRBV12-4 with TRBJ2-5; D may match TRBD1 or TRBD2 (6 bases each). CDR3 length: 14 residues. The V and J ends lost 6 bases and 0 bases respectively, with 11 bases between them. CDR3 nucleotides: TGTGCCAGCAGGGGAGGACAGTACCAAGAGACCCAGTACTTC. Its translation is CASRGGQYQETQYF.

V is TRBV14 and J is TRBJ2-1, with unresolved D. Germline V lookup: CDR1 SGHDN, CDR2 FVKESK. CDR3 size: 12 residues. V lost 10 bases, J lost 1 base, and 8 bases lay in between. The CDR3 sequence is CATGGSYNEQFF. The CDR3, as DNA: TGTGCCACAGGCGGTTCCTACAATGAGCAGTTCTTC.

Here the CDR3 reads CASSYSLQGISFHTQYF. The CDR3 nucleotides read TGTGCCAGCAGTTACTCCCTACAGGGAATATCCTTCCATACGCAGTATTTT. J is TRBJ2-3 and V is TRBV6-5; D perhaps matches TRBD1 (6 bases). Per germline, CDR1 MNHEY and CDR2 SVGAGI. The CDR3 loop spans 17 amino acids. Trimming left V 0 bases short and J 7 bases short, with 20 bases between.

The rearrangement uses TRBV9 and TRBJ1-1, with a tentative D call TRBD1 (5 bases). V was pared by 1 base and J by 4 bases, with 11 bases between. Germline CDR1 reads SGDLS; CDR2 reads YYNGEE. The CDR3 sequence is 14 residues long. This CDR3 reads CASSVQGSVTEAFF. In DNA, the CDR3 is TGTGCCAGCAGCGTACAGGGTTCGGTCACTGAAGCTTTCTTT. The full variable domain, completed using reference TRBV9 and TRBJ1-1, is DSGVTQTPKHLITATGQRVTLRCSPRSGDLSVYWYQQSLDQGLQFLIQYYNGEERAKGNILERFSAQQFPDLHSELNLSSLELGDSALYFCASSVQGSVTEAFFGQGTRLTVV.